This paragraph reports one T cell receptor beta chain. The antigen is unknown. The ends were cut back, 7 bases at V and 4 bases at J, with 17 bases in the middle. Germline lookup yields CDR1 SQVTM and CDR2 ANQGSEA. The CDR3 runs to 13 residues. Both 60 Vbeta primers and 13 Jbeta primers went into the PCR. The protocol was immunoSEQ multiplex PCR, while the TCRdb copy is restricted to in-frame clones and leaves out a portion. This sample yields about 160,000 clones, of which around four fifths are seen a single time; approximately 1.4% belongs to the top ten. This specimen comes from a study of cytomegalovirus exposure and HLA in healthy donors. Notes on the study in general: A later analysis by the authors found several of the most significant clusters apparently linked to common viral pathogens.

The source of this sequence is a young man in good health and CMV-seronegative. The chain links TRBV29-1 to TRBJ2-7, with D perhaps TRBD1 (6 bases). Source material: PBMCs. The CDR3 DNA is TGCAGCGCTGTGACAGGCGGCCTGTACGAGCAGTACTTC. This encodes CSAVTGGLYEQYF.